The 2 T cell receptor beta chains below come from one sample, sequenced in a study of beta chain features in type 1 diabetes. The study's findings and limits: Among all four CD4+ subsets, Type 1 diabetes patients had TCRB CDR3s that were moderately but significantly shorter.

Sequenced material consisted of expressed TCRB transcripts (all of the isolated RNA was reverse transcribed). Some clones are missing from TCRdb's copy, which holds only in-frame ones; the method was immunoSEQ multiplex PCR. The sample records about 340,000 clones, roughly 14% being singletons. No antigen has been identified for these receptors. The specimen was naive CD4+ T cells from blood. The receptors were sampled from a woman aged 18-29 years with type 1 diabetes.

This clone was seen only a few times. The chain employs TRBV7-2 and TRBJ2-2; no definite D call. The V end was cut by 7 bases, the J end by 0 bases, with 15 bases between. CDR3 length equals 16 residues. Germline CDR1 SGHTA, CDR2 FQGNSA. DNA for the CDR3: TGTGCCAGCAAGCTTAGTTCTATACCGAACACCGGGGAGCTGTTTTTT. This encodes CASKLSSIPNTGELFF. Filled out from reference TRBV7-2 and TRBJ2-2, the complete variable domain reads GAGVSQSPSNKVTEKGKDVELRCDPISGHTALYWYRQSLGQGLEFLIYFQGNSAPDKSGLPSDRFSAERTGGSVSTLTIQRTQQEDSAVYLCASKLSSIPNTGELFFGEGSRLTVL.

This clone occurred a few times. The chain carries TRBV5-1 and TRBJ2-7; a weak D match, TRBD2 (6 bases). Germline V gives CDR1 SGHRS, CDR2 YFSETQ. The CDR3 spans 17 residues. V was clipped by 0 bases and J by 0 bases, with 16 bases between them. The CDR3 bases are TGCGCCAGCAGCTTGGAACCTTTTCGGGGGAGCTCCTACGAGCAGTACTTC. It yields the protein CASSLEPFRGSSYEQYF.